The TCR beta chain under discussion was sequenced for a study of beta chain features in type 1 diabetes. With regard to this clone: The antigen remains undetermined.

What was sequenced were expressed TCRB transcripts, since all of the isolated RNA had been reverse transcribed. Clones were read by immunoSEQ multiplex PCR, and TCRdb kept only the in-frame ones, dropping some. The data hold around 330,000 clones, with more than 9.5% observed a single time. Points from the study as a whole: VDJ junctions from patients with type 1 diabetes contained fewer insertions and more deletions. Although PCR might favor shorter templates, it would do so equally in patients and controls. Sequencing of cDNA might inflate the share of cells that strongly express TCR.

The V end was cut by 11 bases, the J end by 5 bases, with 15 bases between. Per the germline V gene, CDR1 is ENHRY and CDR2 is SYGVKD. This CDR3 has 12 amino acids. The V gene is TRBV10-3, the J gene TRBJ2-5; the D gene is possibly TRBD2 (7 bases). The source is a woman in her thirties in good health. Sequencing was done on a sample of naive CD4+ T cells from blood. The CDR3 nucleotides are TGTGCCGTCGGGGGGCAGTGGGAGACCCAGTACTTC. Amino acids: CAVGGQWETQYF.